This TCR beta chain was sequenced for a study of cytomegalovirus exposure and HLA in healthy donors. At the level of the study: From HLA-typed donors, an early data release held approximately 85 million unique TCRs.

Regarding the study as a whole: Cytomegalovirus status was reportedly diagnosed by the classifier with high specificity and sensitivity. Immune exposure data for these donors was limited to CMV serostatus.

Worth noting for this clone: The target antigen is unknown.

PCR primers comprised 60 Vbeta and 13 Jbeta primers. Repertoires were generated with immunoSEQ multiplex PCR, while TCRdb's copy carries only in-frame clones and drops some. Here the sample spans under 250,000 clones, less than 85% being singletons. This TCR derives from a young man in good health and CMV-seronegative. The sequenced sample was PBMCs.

The CDR3 loop reads CASSGSDEQFF. CDR3 in DNA: TGTGCCAGCAGCGGGAGCGATGAGCAGTTCTTC. The rearrangement uses TRBV7-9 and TRBJ2-1; possibly TRBD2 for D (5 bases). CDR1 and CDR2 (germline): SEHNR, FQNEAQ (reference sequence). The CDR3 has 11 residues. V lost 5 bases, J lost 8 bases, and 7 bases lay in between.